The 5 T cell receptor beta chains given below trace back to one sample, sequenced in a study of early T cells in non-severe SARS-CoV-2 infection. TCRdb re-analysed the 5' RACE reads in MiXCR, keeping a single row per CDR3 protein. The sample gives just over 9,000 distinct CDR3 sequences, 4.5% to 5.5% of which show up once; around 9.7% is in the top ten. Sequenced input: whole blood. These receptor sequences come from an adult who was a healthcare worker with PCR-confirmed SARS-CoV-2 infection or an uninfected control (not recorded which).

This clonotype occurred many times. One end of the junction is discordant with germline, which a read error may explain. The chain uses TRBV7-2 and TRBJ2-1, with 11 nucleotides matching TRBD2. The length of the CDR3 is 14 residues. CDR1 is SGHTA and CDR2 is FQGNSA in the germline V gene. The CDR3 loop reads CASSIAGGYNEQFF. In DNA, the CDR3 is TGTGCCAGCAGCATAGCGGGAGGGTACAATGAGCAGTTCTTC.

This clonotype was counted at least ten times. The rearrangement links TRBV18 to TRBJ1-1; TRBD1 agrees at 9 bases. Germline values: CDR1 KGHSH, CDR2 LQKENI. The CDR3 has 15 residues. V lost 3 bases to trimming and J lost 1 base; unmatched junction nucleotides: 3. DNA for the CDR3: TGTGCCAGCTCACCCCCGGACAGGGGGAACACTGAAGCTTTCTTT. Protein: CASSPPDRGNTEAFF.

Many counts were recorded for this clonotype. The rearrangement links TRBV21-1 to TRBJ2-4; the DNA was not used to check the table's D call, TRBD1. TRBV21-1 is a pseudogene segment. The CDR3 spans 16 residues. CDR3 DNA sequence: TGTGCCAGCAGCACCCCGGGAGGACTAGCCAAAAACATTCAGTACTTC. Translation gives CASSTPGGLAKNIQYF.

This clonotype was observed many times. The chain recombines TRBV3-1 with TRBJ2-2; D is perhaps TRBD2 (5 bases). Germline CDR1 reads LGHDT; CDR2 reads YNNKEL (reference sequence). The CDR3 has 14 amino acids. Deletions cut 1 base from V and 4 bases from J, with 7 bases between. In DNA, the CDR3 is TGTGCCAGCAGCCAAGGGACTTCCACCGGGGAGCTGTTTTTT. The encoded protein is CASSQGTSTGELFF.

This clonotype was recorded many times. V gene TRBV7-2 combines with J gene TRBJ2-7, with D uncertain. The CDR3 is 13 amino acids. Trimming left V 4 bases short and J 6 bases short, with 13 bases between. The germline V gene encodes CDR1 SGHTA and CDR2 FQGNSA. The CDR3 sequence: CASSYDLRLEQYF. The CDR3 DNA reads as TGTGCCAGCAGCTATGATTTGAGACTCGAGCAGTACTTC.